Listed here is a single T cell receptor (beta chain). Its specificity is unknown. TCRdb keeps only in-frame clones here, not all; method: immunoSEQ multiplex PCR. The sample lists 110,000 or so clones, about 86% occurring once. These data originate in a study of cytomegalovirus exposure and HLA in healthy donors. Germline CDR1 is SGHRS and CDR2 is YFSETQ. CDR3 size: 16 residues. J lost 2 bases, V lost 0 bases, and 7 bases had no gene match. Study outcomes and limitations: Confirmation in vitro established that three CMV-associated chains were specific for CMV antigens. A subsequent analysis found that TCR clusters from the first cohort also tended to co-occur in the roughly 120 validation repertoires, with 94% of cluster scores above 0. The study recorded some 160 TCR beta chains that were cytomegalovirus-associated.

The chain uses TRBV5-1 and TRBJ2-5; 7 bases fit TRBD2. This clonotype was obtained from a woman between 18 and 29 years old in good health and CMV-seropositive. The sequenced sample consisted of PBMCs. CDR3 in DNA: TGCGCCAGCAGCTTGGGTTTTCGAGCGGGACAAGAGACCCAGTACTTC. It specifies CASSLGFRAGQETQYF.